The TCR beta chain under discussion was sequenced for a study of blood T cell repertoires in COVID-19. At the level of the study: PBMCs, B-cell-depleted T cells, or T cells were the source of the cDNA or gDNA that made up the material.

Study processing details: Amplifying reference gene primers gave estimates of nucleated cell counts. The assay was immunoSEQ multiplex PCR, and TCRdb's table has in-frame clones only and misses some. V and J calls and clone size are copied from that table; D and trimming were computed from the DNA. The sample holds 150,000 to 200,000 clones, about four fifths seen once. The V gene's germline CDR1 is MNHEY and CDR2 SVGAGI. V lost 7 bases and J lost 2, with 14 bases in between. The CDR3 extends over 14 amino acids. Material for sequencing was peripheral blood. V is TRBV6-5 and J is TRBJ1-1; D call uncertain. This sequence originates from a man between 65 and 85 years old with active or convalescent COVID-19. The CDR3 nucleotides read TGTGCCAGCACCAACGGTAACAGCAACACTGAAGCTTTCTTT. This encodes CASTNGNSNTEAFF.